The clone carrying this T cell receptor beta chain is judged medium-sized. Extraction of RNA together with DNA used about 20-34 mg of unsorted bulk tissue. The CDR3 extends over 11 amino acids. Germline V CDR1 and CDR2: MNHEY, SVGEGT. V lost 5 bases and J 3 bases, leaving 5 bases between the germline ends. This sample is part of a study of tumor-infiltrating lymphocytes in primary liver carcinoma. A constant-region primer served to make TCR beta cDNA from approximately 490 ng total RNA. Modified slightly, ARM-PCR produced TCR beta libraries over three nested multiplex PCR rounds. Researchers ran the first two PCR rounds for roughly 10 cycles each with TRBV1-TRBV30 forward primers and a C-beta reverse primer. From the multiplex PCR reads, TCRdb called clonotypes with MiXCR, one entry per CDR3 protein. The sample holds almost 45,000 distinct CDR3 sequences, more than 70% seen once.

V and J are TRBV6-2 or TRBV6-3 and TRBJ2-7, with D uncertain. The sequence derives from a woman aged 25 to 39 with primary liver carcinoma and hepatitis B virus infection. Sequencing was performed on tumor-adjacent normal liver tissue. This CDR3 reads CASSQFYEQYF. The CDR3 DNA follows: TGTGCCAGCAGTCAATTCTACGAGCAGTACTTC.